A selection of T cell receptor beta chains follows, all from one sample in a study of T-cell reconstitution after alpha-beta-depleted transplantation in children. MiXCR, run by TCRdb on the PCR reads, gives a single entry per CDR3 protein. The table includes just over 200,000 distinct CDR3 sequences, under 8.5% detected once. Specimen: PBMCs, mostly from graft donor cells, collected 360 days after TCRalphabeta/CD19-depleted stem cell transplant. These receptor sequences come from a male patient aged 2-15 years who had a stem cell transplant for acute myeloid leukemia, so the T cells may come from the graft donor. CDR3s include the opening cysteine and the closing phenylalanine or tryptophan. D genes are given only for firm matches. Clone size is stated in some rows and not others, as once, few, many or a class when expanded.

v_call	clone_size	j_call	d_call	cdr3_aa	cdr3_nt
TRBV12-3/TRBV12-4	many	TRBJ1-4	.	CASTSLNEKLFF	TGTGCCAGCACCAGTCTTAATGAAAAACTGTTTTTT
TRBV7-2	many	TRBJ2-1	.	CASSLVGGSSYNEQFF	TGTGCCAGCAGCTTAGTAGGGGGTAGCTCCTACAATGAGCAGTTCTTC
TRBV29-1	.	TRBJ2-1	.	CSVDGGLKGNEQFF	TGCAGCGTTGATGGCGGACTGAAGGGTAATGAGCAGTTCTTC
TRBV7-2	.	TRBJ2-2	.	CASSGLGSNTGELFF	TGTGCCAGCAGTGGCCTGGGTTCGAACACCGGGGAGCTGTTTTTT
TRBV12-3/TRBV12-4	few	TRBJ2-7	.	CASSPRSSYEQYF	TGTGCCAGCAGTCCACGTAGCTCCTACGAGCAGTACTTC
TRBV12-3/TRBV12-4	few	TRBJ2-1	TRBD2	CASSSYGRGDNEQFF	TGTGCCAGCAGTTCGTACGGGAGGGGTGACAATGAGCAGTTCTTC
TRBV5-5	few	TRBJ1-1	.	CASSLGGRATEAFF	TGTGCCAGCAGCTTGGGGGGGAGAGCCACTGAAGCTTTCTTT
TRBV12-3/TRBV12-4	.	TRBJ2-5	.	CVCGSGLESKAETQYF	TGTGTTTGTGGTTCGGGACTGGAAAGCAAAGCAGAGACCCAGTACTTC
TRBV12-3/TRBV12-4	many	TRBJ1-6	TRBD1	CASSFPGQGSISSPLHF	TGTGCCAGCAGTTTCCCAGGACAGGGCAGTATCAGTTCACCCCTCCACTTT
TRBV5-1	many	TRBJ2-1	TRBD1	CASSLGQGDNEQFF	TGCGCCAGCAGCTTGGGACAGGGGGACAATGAGCAGTTCTTC
TRBV29-1	many	TRBJ1-1	.	CSVVTVWNTEAFF	TGCAGCGTTGTCACAGTGTGGAACACTGAAGCTTTCTTT
TRBV29-1	.	TRBJ2-3	.	CSVDSTDTQYF	TGCAGCGTTGACAGCACAGATACGCAGTATTTT
TRBV5-1	few	TRBJ2-2	.	CASSDLQGWDTGELFF	TGCGCCAGCAGCGATCTCCAGGGGTGGGACACCGGGGAGCTGTTTTTT
TRBV4-3	many	TRBJ2-2	.	CASSRSGLNTGELFF	TGCGCCAGCAGCCGGAGCGGGCTGAACACCGGGGAGCTGTTTTTT
TRBV4-2	.	TRBJ1-1	TRBD1	CASSQGAGQTNTEAFF	TGTGCCAGCAGCCAAGGGGCGGGACAGACCAACACTGAAGCTTTCTTT